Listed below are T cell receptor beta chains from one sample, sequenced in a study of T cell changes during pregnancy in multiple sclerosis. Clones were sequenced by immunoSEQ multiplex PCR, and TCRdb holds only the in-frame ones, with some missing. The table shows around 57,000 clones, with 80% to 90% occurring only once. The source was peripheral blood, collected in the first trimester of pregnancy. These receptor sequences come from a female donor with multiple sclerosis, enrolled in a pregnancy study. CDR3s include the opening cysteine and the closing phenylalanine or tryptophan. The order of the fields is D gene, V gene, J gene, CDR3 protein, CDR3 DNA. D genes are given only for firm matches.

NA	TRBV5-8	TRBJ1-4	CASSRVVGEKLFF	TGTGCCAGCAGCCGGGTAGTAGGAGAAAAACTGTTTTTT
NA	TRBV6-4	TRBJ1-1	CASSQSPGGGTEAFF	TGTGCCAGCAGCCAGAGCCCGGGGGGTGGGACTGAAGCTTTCTTT
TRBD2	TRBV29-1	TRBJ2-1	CSVGVLAGDNEQFF	TGCAGCGTTGGGGTGCTAGCGGGAGACAATGAGCAGTTCTTC
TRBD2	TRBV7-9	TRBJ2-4	CASSLRGGPGNIQYF	TGTGCCAGCAGCTTGCGGGGGGGTCCCGGAAACATTCAGTACTTC
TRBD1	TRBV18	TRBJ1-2	CASSPTGGANYGYTF	TGTGCCAGCTCGCCAACAGGGGGTGCGAACTATGGCTACACCTTC
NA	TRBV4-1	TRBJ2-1	CASSLGGAWGDNEQFF	TGCGCCAGCAGCCTTGGCGGGGCTTGGGGGGACAATGAGCAGTTCTTC
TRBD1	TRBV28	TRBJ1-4	CASRSGQLNEKLFF	TGTGCCAGCAGGTCGGGACAGCTAAATGAAAAACTGTTTTTT
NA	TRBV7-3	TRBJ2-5	CASSLDAEETQYF	TGTGCCAGCAGCTTAGATGCAGAAGAGACCCAGTACTTC
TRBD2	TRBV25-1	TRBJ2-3	CASSPSTSGGTTDTQYF	TGTGCCAGCAGTCCCTCAACTAGCGGGGGGACCACAGATACGCAGTATTTT
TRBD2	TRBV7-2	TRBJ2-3	CASSLLAGEADTQYF	TGTGCCAGCAGCTTACTAGCGGGAGAGGCAGATACGCAGTATTTT
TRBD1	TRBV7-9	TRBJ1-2	CASTPDRGSYGYTF	TGTGCCAGCACTCCCGACAGGGGTAGCTATGGCTACACCTTC
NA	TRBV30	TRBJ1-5	CAWSVMAGNQPQHF	TGTGCCTGGAGTGTAATGGCGGGTAATCAGCCCCAGCATTTT
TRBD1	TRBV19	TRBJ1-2	CASSIDPWTGFGYTF	TGTGCCAGTAGTATAGACCCCTGGACAGGGTTTGGCTACACCTTC